Shown below are 20 T cell receptor beta chains from a single sample sequenced in a study of cytomegalovirus exposure and HLA in healthy donors. Primers for the PCR totalled 60 Vbeta and 13 Jbeta. Using immunoSEQ multiplex PCR, the repertoire was profiled, and TCRdb retains in-frame clones only, with some absent. The sample has more than 110,000 clones; 80% are singletons. What was sequenced was PBMCs. The receptors originated from a male donor in good health and CMV-seronegative.

This chain connects TRBV6-1 to TRBJ1-1; D call uncertain. Deletions cut 6 bases from V and 5 bases from J, with 10 bases between. Per germline, CDR1 MNHNS and CDR2 SASEGT. The CDR3 is made up of 12 amino acids. The CDR3 bases are TGTGCCAGCAGCCTTGAGGGAACTGAAGCTTTCTTT. The encoded protein is CASSLEGTEAFF.

The V gene is TRBV7-2, the J gene TRBJ1-1; 8 bases agree with TRBD1. V was pared by 6 bases and J by 1 base, with 16 bases of the junction left unmatched. Looked up from germline, CDR1 is SGHTA and CDR2 is FQGNSA. The CDR3 has 18 amino acids. CDR3 in DNA: TGTGCCAGCAGATACAAGGGCCCAGGGGGCGGTCCGAACACTGAAGCTTTCTTT. Amino acid sequence: CASRYKGPGGGPNTEAFF.

This clone came up a few times. DNA for the CDR3: TGTGCCAGCTCCATAGGGGGACAGAGTGGAAATTCACCCCTCCACTTT. Protein: CASSIGGQSGNSPLHF. The gene calls are TRBV18 and TRBJ1-6; TRBD1 aligns across 7 bases. Per germline, CDR1 KGHSH and CDR2 LQKENI. This CDR3 has 16 residues. With V trimmed by 6 bases and J by 7 bases, 12 bases remained unmatched.

The chain has TRBV2 and TRBJ2-1; the match to TRBD2 covers 8 bases. V gave up 7 bases and J gave up 5 bases; unmatched junction bases: 7. Germline assignment: CDR1 SNHLY and CDR2 FYNNEI. This CDR3 spans 14 amino acids. The CDR3 protein is CASTHLAGNNEQFF. CDR3 nucleotides: TGTGCCAGCACCCACTTAGCGGGGAACAATGAGCAGTTCTTC.

This clone was picked up a small number of times. The rearrangement joins TRBV9 to TRBJ2-2; TRBD1 agrees at 9 bases. The V gene's germline CDR1 is SGDLS and CDR2 YYNGEE. V was clipped by 0 bases and J by 6 bases; unmatched bases: 3. This CDR3 is built from 15 residues. The CDR3 coding sequence is TGTGCCAGCAGCGTAGCTGGGACAGGGCCCGGGGAGCTGTTTTTT. Translation gives CASSVAGTGPGELFF.

The table lists this clone with a count of one. The rearrangement joins TRBV10-3 to TRBJ1-2, with D tentatively TRBD1 (5 bases). Trimming removed 4 bases at V and 5 bases at J, with 8 bases between. Per the germline V gene, CDR1 is ENHRY and CDR2 is SYGVKD. This CDR3 spans 12 amino acids. CDR3 amino acids: CAISGQSYGYTF. In nucleotides, the CDR3 is TGTGCCATCAGTGGACAGTCGTATGGCTACACCTTC.

The chain uses TRBV23-1 and TRBJ2-5; 8 bases are a match to TRBD2. TRBV23-1 belongs to the ORF category, with a function that is uncertain. The CDR3 is 13 amino acids. Trimming cost V 8 bases and J 5 bases; bases outside gene matches: 7. The CDR3 spells CASPSGGVETQYF. Here the CDR3 DNA reads TGCGCCAGCCCCTCGGGGGGGGTCGAGACCCAGTACTTC.

The gene calls are TRBV5-1 and TRBJ2-1, with TRBD1 matching over 7 bases. The CDR3 loop spans 13 amino acids. J was trimmed by 15 bases and V by 3 bases; bases with no gene match: 12. CDR1 SGHRS and CDR2 YFSETQ come from the germline V gene. Written as DNA, the CDR3 is TGCGCCAGCAGCTGGGACAGCACCTTAGAGGGGTTCTTC. Translated: CASSWDSTLEGFF. Using reference TRBV5-1 and TRBJ2-1 for the parts outside the CDR3, the full variable domain is KAGVTQTPRYLIKTRGQQVTLSCSPISGHRSVSWYQQTPGQGLQFLFEYFSETQRNKGNFPGRFSGRQFSNSRSEMNVSTLELGDSALYLCASSWDSTLEGFFGPGTRLTVL.

This chain connects TRBV27 to TRBJ1-2; no definite D call. This CDR3 is 14 amino acids long. V lost 6 bases, J lost 4 bases, and 15 bases lay in between. Germline CDR1 and CDR2: MNHEY and SMNVEV (reference sequence). For the CDR3, the DNA is TGTGCCAGCAGACCCCAGAGGGCCCCCTATGGCTACACCTTC. It translates to CASRPQRAPYGYTF.

V and J are TRBV9 and TRBJ1-6; 7 bases line up with TRBD1. With V trimmed by 0 bases and J by 9 bases, 6 bases remained unmatched. Germline CDR1 is SGDLS and CDR2 is YYNGEE. This CDR3 is 15 amino acids long. The CDR3, as DNA: TGTGCCAGCAGCGTAGGGCAGGGGGTGGGTTCACCCCTCCACTTT. Translation: CASSVGQGVGSPLHF. Variable domain in full (rest from reference TRBV9 and TRBJ1-6): DSGVTQTPKHLITATGQRVTLRCSPRSGDLSVYWYQQSLDQGLQFLIQYYNGEERAKGNILERFSAQQFPDLHSELNLSSLELGDSALYFCASSVGQGVGSPLHFGNGTRLTVT.

V usage is TRBV5-6 and J usage is TRBJ1-2; D gene unclear. With 2 bases removed from V and 4 bases from J, the gap between germline ends came to 9 bases. This CDR3 has 13 residues. Germline V gene data show CDR1 as SGHDT and CDR2 as YYEEEE. The CDR3 loop reads CASSFTPPYGYTF. DNA for the CDR3: TGTGCCAGCAGCTTTACACCACCCTATGGCTACACCTTC. Combining the CDR3 with reference TRBV5-6 and TRBJ1-2 gives the whole variable domain DAGVTQSPTHLIKTRGQQVTLRCSPKSGHDTVSWYQQALGQGPQFIFQYYEEEERQRGNFPDRFSGHQFPNYSSELNVNALLLGDSALYLCASSFTPPYGYTFGSGTRLTVV.

The rearrangement links TRBV7-6 to TRBJ2-1, with 7 nucleotides matching TRBD2. J was trimmed by 7 bases and V by 1 base; bases with no gene match: 7. The CDR3 consists of 15 residues. Germline assignment: CDR1 SGHVS and CDR2 FNYEAQ. As DNA, the CDR3 is TGTGCCAGCAGCTTAGATCCAGCGGGGCCGAATGAGCAGTTCTTC. Translating gives CASSLDPAGPNEQFF.

The chain employs TRBV4-3 and TRBJ2-7, with 7 bases aligning to TRBD2. Germline CDR1 LGHNA, CDR2 YSLEER. The CDR3 runs 14 residues. The trim removed 0 bases at V and 6 bases at J, leaving 5 bases unmatched. CDR3 DNA sequence: TGCGCCAGCAGCCAAGATTGGGGGGGTCTCGAGCAGTACTTC. Translating it yields CASSQDWGGLEQYF.

A note on this clone: Sequence at one end of the junction differs from germline and may be a read error. This sequence joins TRBV11-2 and TRBJ1-4; no firm D call. CDR3 length equals 15 residues. Germline CDR1 reads SGHAT; CDR2 reads FQNNGV. This CDR3 reads CASSPRPTPNEKLFF. CDR3 sequence (DNA): TGTGCCAGCAGCCCTAGGCCGACCCCTAACGAAAAACTGTTTTTT.

The chain carries TRBV30 and TRBJ1-2, with TRBD1 matching 7 bases. J was trimmed by 9 bases and V by 3 bases; bases with no gene match: 7. The length of the CDR3 is 12 residues. The germline V gene has CDR1 GTSNPN and CDR2 SVGIG (reference sequence). CDR3 amino acids: CAWRARQGSYTF. The CDR3 nucleotides read TGTGCCTGGAGAGCTCGACAGGGAAGCTACACCTTC.

The V call is TRBV5-6, the J call TRBJ2-7; maybe TRBD2 (5 bases). Germline lookup yields CDR1 SGHDT and CDR2 YYEEEE. V lost 4 bases and J 5 bases, leaving 19 bases between the germline ends. This CDR3 is built from 15 residues. The CDR3 sequence: CASSPHMARVNEQYF. The DNA for the CDR3 is TGTGCCAGCAGCCCCCACATGGCGAGGGTCAACGAGCAGTACTTC.

This clone was detected once. V and J are TRBV5-1 and TRBJ1-2; TRBD1 aligns across 7 bases. Germline-derived CDR1 and CDR2 are SGHRS and YFSETQ. This CDR3 region has 15 residues. Trimming cost V 0 bases and J 5 bases; bases outside gene matches: 7. The CDR3 spells CASSLGGGAEYGYTF. In DNA, the CDR3 is TGCGCCAGCAGCTTGGGAGGGGGCGCAGAGTATGGCTACACCTTC.

J is TRBJ1-1 and V is TRBV7-2; D remains ambiguous. This CDR3 is 13 amino acids long. Trimming removed 1 base from V and 3 bases from J, with 6 bases in between. CDR1 and CDR2 (germline): SGHTA, FQGNSA. The CDR3 DNA follows: TGTGCCAGCAGCTTAGTGAGTTACACTGAAGCTTTCTTT. The encoded protein is CASSLVSYTEAFF.

The rearrangement joins TRBV4-1 to TRBJ1-2; weak D call: TRBD1 (6 bases). Germline V gives CDR1 MGHRA, CDR2 YSYEKL. Between the trimmed V and J ends, which lost 5 bases and 8 bases, there was a span of 21 bases. The CDR3 is 15 residues long. CDR3 amino acids: CASSAVGTIMGGYTF. The CDR3 DNA sequence: TGCGCCAGCAGCGCAGTAGGGACAATAATGGGGGGCTACACCTTC.

The chain couples TRBV28 to TRBJ1-2; TRBD1 is a possible D gene (5 bases). The germline V and J ends were trimmed by 7 bases and 2 bases, with 17 bases remaining between them. Germline-derived CDR1 and CDR2 are MDHEN and SYDVKM. The CDR3 sequence is 15 residues long. In nucleotides, the CDR3 is TGTGCCAGCACCCCTCAAAGGGCAGGGAACTATGGCTACACCTTC. Protein sequence: CASTPQRAGNYGYTF.